Following are 20 T cell receptor beta chains from one sample sequenced in a study of early T cells in non-severe SARS-CoV-2 infection. TCRdb re-called the 5' RACE reads through MiXCR, storing one row per CDR3 protein. The sample yields 55,000 to 70,000 distinct CDR3 sequences, around 12% seen once. The sequencing used whole blood, collected at baseline. Receptors were obtained from an adult who was a healthcare worker with PCR-confirmed SARS-CoV-2 infection or an uninfected control (not recorded which). The donor label of this sample is uncertain.

J is TRBJ2-6 and V is TRBV29-1; weak D call: TRBD1 (5 bases). Trimming cost V 6 bases and J 1 base, with 19 bases left between them. Per germline, CDR1 SQVTM and CDR2 ANQGSEA. This CDR3 is 17 amino acids long. The CDR3 is CSVARRQGSSGANVLTF. The CDR3 DNA reads TGCAGCGTGGCCAGGCGGCAGGGTTCTTCTGGGGCCAACGTCCTGACTTTC.

This clonotype was counted only a few times. This CDR3 reads CASSEVTNTGELFF. CDR3 nucleotide sequence: TGTGCCTCCAGTGAGGTGACTAACACCGGGGAGCTGTTTTTT. The rearrangement uses TRBV7-6 and TRBJ2-2, with D hard to call. The ends were cut back, 11 bases at V and 2 bases at J, with 15 bases in the middle. This CDR3 has 14 amino acids. The germline CDR1 and CDR2 sequences are SGHVS and FNYEAQ.

There are a few counts of this clonotype. The chain recombines TRBV15 with TRBJ2-2; D is perhaps TRBD1 (6 bases). CDR1 is LNHNV and CDR2 is YYDKDF in the germline V gene (reference sequence). V lost 1 base and J lost 5, with 14 bases in between. This CDR3 spans 16 amino acids. The CDR3 loop reads CATSRVPPQGTGELFF. CDR3 sequence (DNA): TGTGCCACCAGCAGAGTTCCCCCCCAGGGGACCGGGGAGCTGTTTTTT.

The chain carries TRBV5-1 and TRBJ1-2; no firm D call. The CDR3 sequence is 14 residues long. Per germline, CDR1 SGHRS and CDR2 YFSETQ. Trimming stripped 0 bases from V and 5 bases from J, with 11 bases between. The CDR3 is CASSLDPSGYGYTF. The CDR3 DNA reads as TGCGCCAGCAGCTTGGATCCGTCGGGATATGGCTACACCTTC.

V usage is TRBV7-3 and J usage is TRBJ2-5, with D unresolved. Germline CDR1 reads SGHTA; CDR2 reads FQGTGA. Trimming pared 2 bases from V and 5 bases from J, leaving 15 bases between. The CDR3 is made up of 15 amino acids. For the CDR3, the DNA is TGTGCCAGCAGCTTAGGACCCGGGTTGCAGGAGACCCAGTACTTC. Translating it yields CASSLGPGLQETQYF.

About this clonotype itself: A junction end diverges from the germline sequence, so it may reflect a read error. The chain has TRBV10-2 and TRBJ1-2, with TRBD1 matching 7 bases. The CDR3 is 15 amino acids. Germline loops: CDR1 WSHSY, CDR2 SAAADI. CDR3 coding DNA: TGCGCCAGCTGTGATCCGAACAGGGGTTTACATGGCTACACCTTC. Amino acids: CASCDPNRGLHGYTF.

A few counts support this clonotype. The chain combines TRBV12-3 or TRBV12-4 with TRBJ2-7; TRBD2 matches at 13 bases. Trimming cost V 5 bases and J 3 bases; bases outside gene matches: 4. The CDR3 totals 15 residues. CDR3 in amino acids: CASSAGLAGLYEQYV. As DNA, the CDR3 is TGTGCCAGCAGTGCGGGACTAGCGGGGCTCTACGAGCAGTACGTC.

The J gene is TRBJ2-7, the V gene TRBV20-1; TRBD1 matches at 9 bases. The V gene end was trimmed by 6 bases and the J gene end by 2 bases; junction bases not matched to a gene: 8. Germline CDR1 reads DFQATT; CDR2 reads SNEGSKA (reference sequence). The CDR3 extends over 14 amino acids. The CDR3 DNA reads TGCAGTGCCACCCCGGACAGGGGAGCCTACGAGCAGTACGTC. The encoded protein is CSATPDRGAYEQYV.

The chain couples TRBV3-1 to TRBJ1-6; 10 positions agree with TRBD1. V lost 5 bases and J lost 7; bases outside the gene matches: 8. This CDR3 spans 16 amino acids. Germline loops: CDR1 LGHDT, CDR2 YNNKEL (reference sequence). DNA for the CDR3: TGTGCCAGCAGCGCGCGACAGGGGGCGTCCAATTCACCCCTCCACTTT. Protein: CASSARQGASNSPLHF.

This clonotype was recorded a few times. The chain is built from TRBV5-1 and TRBJ2-3, with unresolved D. CDR3 size: 15 residues. CDR1 is SGHRS and CDR2 is YFSETQ in the germline V gene. Trimming removed 3 bases from V and 0 bases from J, with 11 bases in between. The CDR3, as DNA: TGCGCCAGCAGCTCGCGTCCGGGTAGCACAGATACGCAGTATTTT. Translation gives CASSSRPGSTDTQYF.

This clonotype has a count of ten or more. The V gene is TRBV3-1, the J gene TRBJ2-2, with D uncertain. There are 11 residues in the CDR3. V was cut by 3 bases and J by 7 bases, with 3 bases left in between. The V gene's germline CDR1 is LGHDT and CDR2 YNNKEL (reference sequence). The CDR3 DNA is TGTGCCAGCAGCCAGGGCGGGGAGCTGTTTTTT. As protein: CASSQGGELFF.

This chain links TRBV7-6 with TRBJ1-6, with 9 nucleotides matching TRBD1. V lost 4 bases and J lost 8; bases outside the gene matches: 9. The length of the CDR3 is 16 residues. Germline V CDR1 and CDR2: SGHVS, FNYEAQ. CDR3 amino acids: CASSSTGGGEDSPLHF. CDR3 nucleotides: TGTGCCAGCAGCTCCACAGGGGGCGGAGAGGATTCACCCCTCCACTTT.

The chain carries TRBV9 and TRBJ2-3; D uncertain. This CDR3 comprises 12 residues. Germline CDR1 SGDLS, CDR2 YYNGEE. Trimming left V 0 bases short and J 4 bases short, with 3 bases between. The CDR3 loop is CASSVVSDTQYF. In DNA form, the CDR3 reads TGTGCCAGCAGCGTAGTATCAGATACGCAGTATTTT.

The chain carries TRBV14 and TRBJ1-1, with 7 nucleotides matching TRBD1. In germline, CDR1 is SGHDN, CDR2 FVKESK. The CDR3 contains 13 residues. J was trimmed by 2 bases and V by 9 bases; bases with no gene match: 6. The CDR3 is CASAAGGNTEAFF. The CDR3, as DNA: TGTGCCAGTGCGGCAGGGGGAAACACTGAAGCTTTCTTT.

The chain has TRBV19 and TRBJ2-1; the D is unclear. The V end was cut by 1 base, the J end by 6 bases, with 7 bases between. The germline CDR1 and CDR2 sequences are LNHDA and SQIVND (reference sequence). The length of the CDR3 is 13 residues. CDR3 sequence reads: CASSIGTSNEQFF. The CDR3 DNA sequence: TGTGCCAGTAGTATAGGAACCAGCAATGAGCAGTTCTTC.

V and J are TRBV7-7 and TRBJ2-2, with TRBD2 matching 13 bases. The CDR3 extends over 18 amino acids. From germline, CDR1 is SSHAT and CDR2 FNYEAQ (reference sequence). V shed 5 bases, J shed 1 base, and the junction held 7 bases outside the gene matches. In DNA form, the CDR3 reads TGTGCCAGCAGCCCTAGACTAGCGGGGGGCCAGAACACCGGGGAGCTGTTTTTT. The encoded protein is CASSPRLAGGQNTGELFF.

In its sample, this clonotype was seen a few times. The chain has TRBV5-7 and TRBJ2-7; D gene ambiguous. TRBV5-7 is labeled an ORF, and its function is uncertain. Trimming shortened V by 2 bases and J by 2 bases, and 8 bases separated the two germline ends. This CDR3 region has 13 residues. The CDR3 here is CASSFRRTYEQYV. The CDR3 nucleotides read TGTGCCAGCAGCTTCCGAAGGACCTACGAGCAGTACGTC.

Remarks on this clonotype: A much larger clone sits a single nucleotide away, making a read error possible. The J gene is TRBJ2-4, the V gene TRBV5-4; D is perhaps TRBD2 (5 bases). The CDR3 has 15 amino acids. Looked up from germline, CDR1 is SGHNT and CDR2 is YYREEE (reference sequence). The CDR3 bases are TGTGCCAGCAGTAAAGACTTGGGAGCCAAAAACATTCGGTACTTC. This gives the protein CASSKDLGAKNIRYF.

This clonotype was seen many times. The chain has TRBV14 and TRBJ1-1; D not resolved. V was cut by 1 base and J by 6 bases, with 3 bases left in between. The CDR3 extends over 11 amino acids. The germline CDR1 and CDR2 sequences are SGHDN and FVKESK. The CDR3 here is CASSQVSEAFF. In DNA form, the CDR3 reads TGTGCCAGCAGCCAAGTTTCTGAAGCTTTCTTT.

The chain carries TRBV20-1 and TRBJ2-2; 7 bases fit TRBD1. This CDR3 comprises 15 residues. Germline CDR1 DFQATT, CDR2 SNEGSKA (reference sequence). V shed 6 bases and J 7 bases; nucleotides not matched to a gene: 14. The CDR3 is CSARTDRVPGGELFF. In nucleotides, the CDR3 is TGCAGTGCGAGGACTGACAGGGTTCCGGGCGGGGAGCTGTTTTTT.